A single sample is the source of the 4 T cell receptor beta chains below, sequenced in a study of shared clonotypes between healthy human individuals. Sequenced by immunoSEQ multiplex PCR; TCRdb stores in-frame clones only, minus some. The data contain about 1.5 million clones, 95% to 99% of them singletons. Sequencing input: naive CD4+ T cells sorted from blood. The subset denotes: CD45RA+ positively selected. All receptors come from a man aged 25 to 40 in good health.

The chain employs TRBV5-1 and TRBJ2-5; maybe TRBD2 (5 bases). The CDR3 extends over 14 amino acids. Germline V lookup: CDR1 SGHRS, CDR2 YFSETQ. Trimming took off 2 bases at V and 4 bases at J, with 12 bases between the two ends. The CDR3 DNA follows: TGCGCCAGCAGCTTAACATCGGGATCAGAGACCCAGTACTTC. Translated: CASSLTSGSETQYF.

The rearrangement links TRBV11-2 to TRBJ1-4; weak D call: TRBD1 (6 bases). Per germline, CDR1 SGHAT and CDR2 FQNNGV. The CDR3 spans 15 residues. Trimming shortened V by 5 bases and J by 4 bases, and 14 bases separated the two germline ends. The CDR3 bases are TGTGCCAGCAGCCCAAACAGGGTCCTTAATGAAAAACTGTTTTTT. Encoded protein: CASSPNRVLNEKLFF. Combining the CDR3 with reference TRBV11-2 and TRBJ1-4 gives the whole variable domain EAGVAQSPRYKIIEKRQSVAFWCNPISGHATLYWYQQILGQGPKLLIQFQNNGVVDDSQLPKDRFSAERLKGVDSTLKIQPAKLEDSAVYLCASSPNRVLNEKLFFGSGTQLSVL.

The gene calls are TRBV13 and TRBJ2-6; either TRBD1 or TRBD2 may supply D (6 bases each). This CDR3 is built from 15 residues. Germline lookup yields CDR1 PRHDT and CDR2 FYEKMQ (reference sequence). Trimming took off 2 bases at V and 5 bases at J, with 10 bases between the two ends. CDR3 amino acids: CASSLLGGRANVLTF. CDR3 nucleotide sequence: TGTGCCAGCAGCTTACTAGGGGGGCGGGCCAACGTCCTGACTTTC.

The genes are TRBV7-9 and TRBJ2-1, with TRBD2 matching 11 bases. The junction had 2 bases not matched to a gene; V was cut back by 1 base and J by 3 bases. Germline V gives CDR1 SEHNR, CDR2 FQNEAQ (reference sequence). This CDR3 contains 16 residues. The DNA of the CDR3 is TGTGCCAGCAGCTTAGGAGGGACTAGCGGCTACAATGAGCAGTTCTTC. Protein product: CASSLGGTSGYNEQFF.